The sequence of this TCR beta chain was determined in a study of T cell changes during pregnancy in multiple sclerosis. The CDR3 spans 13 residues. J gave up 6 bases and V 5 bases, and 4 bases lay outside the gene matches. Germline V gene sequence: CDR1 SQVTM, CDR2 ANQGSEA. Sequencing used immunoSEQ multiplex PCR; TCRdb keeps in-frame clones, though not all of them. Altogether some 38,000 clones are present, 90% being singletons, with the ten largest covering around 0.52%. The sequence came from a female donor with multiple sclerosis, enrolled in a pregnancy study. V and J are TRBV29-1 and TRBJ2-1; 10 bases agree with TRBD1. The sequences come from CD4+ T cells from peripheral blood mononuclear cells, collected in the second trimester of pregnancy. The CDR3 nucleotides read TGCAGCGTTCTGACAGGGGGCGGCAATGAGCAGTTCTTC. Its translation is CSVLTGGGNEQFF.